The rows below give T cell receptor beta chains drawn from one sample of a study of blood T cells in healthy people across ages. Via MiXCR, TCRdb re-called the 5' RACE reads, giving one row per CDR3 protein. The table includes about 640,000 distinct CDR3 sequences, under 70% detected once. The source material was blood. The source is a man aged 60 to 75 in good health. CDR3s include the opening cysteine and the closing phenylalanine or tryptophan. D genes are given only for firm matches. Rows give clone size only sometimes, using once, few, many, or a class for an expanded clone.

>.|TRBV4-1|TRBJ1-2|.
TGCGCCAGCAACCAAGGTGGGGCCCAATTATATGGCTACACCTTC
CASNQGGAQLYGYTF
>.|TRBV2|TRBJ2-7|.
TGTGCCAGCACCAGGGCGGGGACCTCCTACGAGCAGTACTTC
CASTRAGTSYEQYF
>.|TRBV6-1|TRBJ2-5|.
TGTGCCAGCAGTGAGCTGACATCCTACAATGAGCAGTACTTC
CASSELTSYNEQYF
>TRBD1|TRBV20-1|TRBJ1-5|.
TGCAGTGCTAAATTGGGACAGGGGGTCCAGCCCCAGCATTTT
CSAKLGQGVQPQHF
>.|TRBV10-3|TRBJ2-5|few
TGTGCCATCAGTGCGCTTGGGGACCCCCAAGAGACCCAGTACTTC
CAISALGDPQETQYF
>.|TRBV15|TRBJ2-3|.
TGTGCCACCAGCGACAGCTTAAGAGATACGCAGTATTTT
CATSDSLRDTQYF
>.|TRBV10-2|TRBJ2-5|once
TGCGCCAGCAGTGCCCCGGAGACCCAGTACTTC
CASSAPETQYF
>.|TRBV3-1|TRBJ1-1|few
TGTGCCAGCAGCCAAGATCTTCAGGTCGCTGAAGCTTTCTTT
CASSQDLQVAEAFF
>TRBD1|TRBV12-3/TRBV12-4|TRBJ2-2|once
TGTGCCAGCAGCGAAACGGGACAGGGGAGGACCGGGGAGCTGTTTTTT
CASSETGQGRTGELFF
>.|TRBV4-1|TRBJ2-4|few
TGCGCCAGCAGCCAACTCCTCACCCCCCACATTCAGTACTTC
CASSQLLTPHIQYF
>TRBD2|TRBV28|TRBJ2-7|.
TGTGCCAGCAGGACGGGACTAGCGGGAGCCCACGAGCAGTACTTC
CASRTGLAGAHEQYF
>.|TRBV12-3/TRBV12-4|TRBJ2-7|.
TGTGCCAGCAGTCCTACAGGGAGCGGCGAGCAGTACTTC
CASSPTGSGEQYF
>.|TRBV12-3/TRBV12-4|TRBJ2-1|few
TGTGCCAGCACCCCTCGGCTGGGGGATCATGAGCAGTTCTTC
CASTPRLGDHEQFF
>.|TRBV10-3|TRBJ2-5|few
TGTGCCATCAGTGTGGGCCTCCAAGAGACCCAGTACTTC
CAISVGLQETQYF
>TRBD1|TRBV29-1|TRBJ1-4|.
TGCAGCGCCGGGGGGACAGCAACTAATGAAAGACTGTTTTTT
CSAGGTATNERLFF
>.|TRBV5-6|TRBJ2-7|.
TGTGCCAGCAGCTTGGCGGGGATGAGCTACGAGCAGTACTTC
CASSLAGMSYEQYF
>TRBD1|TRBV20-1|TRBJ2-2|.
TGCAGTGCTAGCTCAAACAGGGGTAGTGCCGGGGAGCTGTTTTTT
CSASSNRGSAGELFF
>.|TRBV11-2|TRBJ1-2|.
TGTGCTAGCAGCTTAGGGGTGTCGGTTGGTGGCAGCTACACCTTC
CASSLGVSVGGSYTF
>.|TRBV5-1|TRBJ2-7|few
TGCGCCAGCAGCACCGGGACGGGGCTCTACGAGCAGTACTTC
CASSTGTGLYEQYF
>.|TRBV5-6|TRBJ2-7|.
TGTGCCAGCAGCAACGACGTAACCTACGAGCAGTACTTC
CASSNDVTYEQYF
>TRBD2|TRBV5-4|TRBJ2-1|.
TGTGCCAGCAGCTTGACCCCGGGGGGGGCTACTTACAATGAGCAGTTCTTC
CASSLTPGGATYNEQFF
>TRBD2|TRBV20-1|TRBJ2-1|few
TGCAGTGCTAGGTCGTTCCGGGGGGACAATGAGCAGTTCTTC
CSARSFRGDNEQFF
>.|TRBV2|TRBJ2-5|once
TGTGCCAGCGGTGAAGATCGGAAGCCACCGGAGTACTTC
CASGEDRKPPEYF
>.|TRBV7-9|TRBJ2-6|few
TGTGCCAGCAGCTATAGGAAAGGAGCAGACTCTGGGGCCAACGTCCTGACTTTC
CASSYRKGADSGANVLTF
>TRBD1|TRBV27|TRBJ2-7|.
TGTGCCAGCAGTGTACTGTCGACAGGGGGCCGCGAGCAGTACTTC
CASSVLSTGGREQYF
>.|TRBV20-1|TRBJ2-5|.
TGCAGTGCTAAACAGGGAAGTGAGACCCAGTACTTC
CSAKQGSETQYF
>TRBD2|TRBV5-1|TRBJ2-5|.
TGCGCCAGCAGCTTACTACTAGCGGGGGTCCAAGAGACCCAGTACTTC
CASSLLLAGVQETQYF
>.|TRBV27|TRBJ1-6|.
TGTGCCAGCAGTCCGAGTCAGGGCCATCACGGATCACCCCTCCACTTT
CASSPSQGHHGSPLHF